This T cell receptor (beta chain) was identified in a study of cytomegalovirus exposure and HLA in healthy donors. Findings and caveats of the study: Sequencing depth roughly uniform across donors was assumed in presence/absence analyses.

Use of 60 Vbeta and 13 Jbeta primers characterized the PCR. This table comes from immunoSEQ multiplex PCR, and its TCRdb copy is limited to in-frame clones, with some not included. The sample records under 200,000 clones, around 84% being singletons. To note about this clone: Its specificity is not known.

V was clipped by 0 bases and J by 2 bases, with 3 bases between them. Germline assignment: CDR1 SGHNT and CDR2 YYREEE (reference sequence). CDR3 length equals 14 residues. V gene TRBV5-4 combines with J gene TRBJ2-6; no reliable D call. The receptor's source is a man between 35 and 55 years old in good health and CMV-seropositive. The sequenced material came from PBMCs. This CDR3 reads CASSLAAGANVLTF. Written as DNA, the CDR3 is TGTGCCAGCAGCTTGGCTGCTGGGGCCAACGTCCTGACTTTC. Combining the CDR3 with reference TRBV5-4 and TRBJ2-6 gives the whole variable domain ETGVTQSPTHLIKTRGQQVTLRCSSQSGHNTVSWYQQALGQGPQFIFQYYREEENGRGNFPPRFSGLQFPNYSSELNVNALELDDSALYLCASSLAAGANVLTFGAGSRLTVL.